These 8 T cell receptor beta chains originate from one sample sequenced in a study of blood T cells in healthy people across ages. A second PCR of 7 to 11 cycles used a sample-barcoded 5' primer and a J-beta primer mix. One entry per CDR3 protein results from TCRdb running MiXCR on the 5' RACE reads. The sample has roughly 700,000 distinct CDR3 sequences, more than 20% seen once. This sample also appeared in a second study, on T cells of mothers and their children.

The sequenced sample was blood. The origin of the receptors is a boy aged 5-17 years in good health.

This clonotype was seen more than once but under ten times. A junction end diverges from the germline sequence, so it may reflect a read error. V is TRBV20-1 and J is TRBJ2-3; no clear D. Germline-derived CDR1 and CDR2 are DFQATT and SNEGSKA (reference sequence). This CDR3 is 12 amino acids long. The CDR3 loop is CSAGYDSDLPLF. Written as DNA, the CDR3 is TGCAGTGCCGGATACGACTCAGATCTACCTCTTTTT.

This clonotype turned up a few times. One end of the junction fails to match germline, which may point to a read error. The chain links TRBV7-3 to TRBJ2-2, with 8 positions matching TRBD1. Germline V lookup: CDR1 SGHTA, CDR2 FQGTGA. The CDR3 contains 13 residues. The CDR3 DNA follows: TGTGCCAGCAGCCTACAGGGGGATCGGGAACTGTTTTTT. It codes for CASSLQGDRELFF.

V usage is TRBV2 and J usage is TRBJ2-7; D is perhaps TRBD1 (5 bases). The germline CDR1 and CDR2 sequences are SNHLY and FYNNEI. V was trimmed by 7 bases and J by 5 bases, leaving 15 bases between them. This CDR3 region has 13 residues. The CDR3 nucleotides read TGTGCCAGCACGGTGGGGCAGATCAACGAGCAGTACTTC. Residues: CASTVGQINEQYF.

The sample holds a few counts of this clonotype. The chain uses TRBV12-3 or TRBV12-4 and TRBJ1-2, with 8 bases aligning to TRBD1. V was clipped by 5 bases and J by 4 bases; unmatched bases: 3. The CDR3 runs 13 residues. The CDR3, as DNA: TGTGCCAGCAGTCGACAGGGGCCCTATGGCTACACCTTC. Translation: CASSRQGPYGYTF.

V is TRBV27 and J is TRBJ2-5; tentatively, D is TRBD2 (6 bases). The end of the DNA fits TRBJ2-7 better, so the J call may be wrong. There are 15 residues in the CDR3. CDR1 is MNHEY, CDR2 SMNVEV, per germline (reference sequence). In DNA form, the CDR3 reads TGTGCCAGCAGTTCCGCCGGGACGGGAGAATACGAGCAGTACTTC. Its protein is CASSSAGTGEYEQYF.

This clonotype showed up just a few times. The CDR3 DNA sequence: TGTGCCAGCAGCGTAGAAGGCGGGAGCACCGGGGAGCTGTTTTTT. This translates into CASSVEGGSTGELFF. The chain links TRBV9 to TRBJ2-2; 7 bases fit TRBD2. This CDR3 is built from 15 residues. With 0 bases clipped from V and 4 bases from J, the junction kept 3 bases outside the gene matches. Germline-derived CDR1 and CDR2 are SGDLS and YYNGEE.

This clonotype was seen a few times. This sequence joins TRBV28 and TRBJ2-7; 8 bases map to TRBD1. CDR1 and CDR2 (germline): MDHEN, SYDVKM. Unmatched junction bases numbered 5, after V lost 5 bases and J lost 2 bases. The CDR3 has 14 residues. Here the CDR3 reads CASSGTGDPYEQYF. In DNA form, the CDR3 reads TGTGCCAGCAGTGGGACAGGTGACCCCTACGAGCAGTACTTC.

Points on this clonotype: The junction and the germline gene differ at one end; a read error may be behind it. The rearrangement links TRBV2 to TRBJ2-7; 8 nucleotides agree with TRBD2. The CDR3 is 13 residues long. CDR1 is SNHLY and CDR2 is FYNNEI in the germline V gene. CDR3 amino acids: CASRKDKPGLEDF. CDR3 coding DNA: TGTGCCAGCAGGAAAGATAAGCCGGGACTAGAAGACTTC.